The 15 T cell receptor beta chains below all came from one sample that was sequenced in a study of shared clonotypes between healthy human individuals. Clones were sequenced by immunoSEQ multiplex PCR, and TCRdb holds only the in-frame ones, with some missing. The profile shows fewer than 3 million clones, roughly 92% of them singletons. Sequenced material: naive CD4+ T cells from PBMCs. Specified subset: CD45RA+ positively selected. The receptors originated from a young man in good health. Some clones in this sample may be carry-over from other donors' samples.

The rearrangement uses TRBV19 and TRBJ2-7, with D tentatively TRBD2 (6 bases). The CDR3 sequence is 14 residues long. V lost 5 bases and J 1 base, leaving 12 bases between the germline ends. Germline V gives CDR1 LNHDA, CDR2 SQIVND (reference sequence). The CDR3 region has the DNA TGTGCCAGTAGTCGTGGGACTGGGTCCTACGAGCAGTACTTC. The encoded protein is CASSRGTGSYEQYF.

This chain connects TRBV27 to TRBJ2-7; D perhaps matches TRBD1 (5 bases). The CDR3 sequence is 16 residues long. Germline V gene sequence: CDR1 MNHEY, CDR2 SMNVEV (reference sequence). V dropped 3 bases and J dropped 2 bases, with 17 bases sitting between them. CDR3 coding DNA: TGTGCCAGCAGTTTTTTAGGACACAGTCGCCCCTACGAGCAGTACTTC. Translation: CASSFLGHSRPYEQYF.

The chain couples TRBV2 to TRBJ1-2, with 10 bases identical to TRBD1. The V gene end was trimmed by 5 bases and the J gene end by 5 bases; junction bases not matched to a gene: 5. Per germline, CDR1 SNHLY and CDR2 FYNNEI. This CDR3 spans 14 amino acids. This chain's CDR3 is CASSPGTGEYGYTF. Written as DNA, the CDR3 is TGTGCCAGCAGTCCCGGGACAGGGGAGTATGGCTACACCTTC.

This clone was observed once. The chain recombines TRBV27 with TRBJ2-7; the match to TRBD1 covers 8 bases. The CDR3 contains 21 residues. Germline values: CDR1 MNHEY, CDR2 SMNVEV (reference sequence). V gave up 5 bases and J gave up 3 bases; unmatched junction bases: 27. The DNA of the CDR3 is TGTGCCAGCAGTCCGAGCGTTAGGCCCAGGGGGCTAAGTGCGGGATTCTACGAGCAGTACTTC. Its translation: CASSPSVRPRGLSAGFYEQYF.

CDR3 region: CASSLEAGGTQFF. In DNA form, the CDR3 reads TGTGCCAGCAGCTTAGAAGCGGGAGGTACGCAGTTCTTC. This chain uses TRBV7-9 with TRBJ2-1, with 9 bases lining up with TRBD2. CDR1 and CDR2 (germline): SEHNR, FQNEAQ (reference sequence). The CDR3 has 13 amino acids. Unmatched junction bases numbered 4, after V lost 1 base and J lost 12 bases.

This clone occurred a few times. The chain employs TRBV12-5 and TRBJ2-1; a possible D gene is TRBD2 (7 bases). The germline gives CDR1 LGHNT, CDR2 FRNRAP. V was clipped by 7 bases and J by 5 bases, with 15 bases between them. There are 14 residues in the CDR3. In DNA form, the CDR3 reads TGTGCTAGTGCGGGGCGGGGGCCCCACAATGAGCAGTTCTTC. Encoded protein: CASAGRGPHNEQFF.

The chain has TRBV9 and TRBJ1-3; D ambiguous. V was shortened by 2 bases and J by 7 bases, with 16 bases between the two germline ends. Looked up from germline, CDR1 is SGDLS and CDR2 is YYNGEE. The CDR3 has 15 amino acids. CDR3 region: CASSVLGESQNTIYF. CDR3 nucleotide sequence: TGTGCCAGCAGCGTGCTCGGAGAGTCCCAGAACACCATATATTTT.

The CDR3, as DNA: TGTGCCAGCAGCGCATCGCCTGGAGGCAAAGAGACCCAGTACTTC. It yields the protein CASSASPGGKETQYF. V usage is TRBV5-6 and J usage is TRBJ2-5; a possible D gene is TRBD2 (5 bases). The V gene's germline CDR1 is SGHDT and CDR2 YYEEEE. CDR3 length: 15 amino acids. V lost 4 bases and J 3 bases, leaving 16 bases between the germline ends.

The V and J genes are TRBV30 and TRBJ1-2; a weak D match, TRBD1 (5 bases). Germline values: CDR1 GTSNPN, CDR2 SVGIG (reference sequence). Between the trimmed V and J ends, which lost 2 bases and 3 bases, there was a span of 22 bases. The CDR3 consists of 17 residues. CDR3 nucleotide sequence: TGTGCCTGGAGTCCCCGCCTTGTTACGGGGACCTACTATGGCTACACCTTC. Translation: CAWSPRLVTGTYYGYTF.

The chain employs TRBV28 and TRBJ2-2; D is perhaps TRBD1 (6 bases). The germline V gene encodes CDR1 MDHEN and CDR2 SYDVKM. The CDR3 covers 14 residues. V gave up 10 bases and J gave up 0 bases, with 12 bases separating them. CDR3 nucleotide sequence: TGTGCCATCGACGGGACACCGAACACCGGGGAGCTGTTTTTT. This codes for CAIDGTPNTGELFF. The full variable domain, rest sourced from reference TRBV28 and TRBJ2-2, is DVKVTQSSRYLVKRTGEKVFLECVQDMDHENMFWYRQDPGLGLRLIYFSYDVKMKEKGDIPEGYSVSREKKERFSLILESASTNQTSMYLCAIDGTPNTGELFFGEGSRLTVL.

Concerning this clone itself: Other nucleotide sequences from this sample produce the same CDR3. The genes are TRBV28 and TRBJ1-5; D is unresolved. The ends were cut back, 6 bases at V and 7 bases at J, with 7 bases in the middle. Germline CDR1 MDHEN, CDR2 SYDVKM. There are 11 residues in the CDR3. The CDR3: CASRGGQPQHF. The DNA of the CDR3 is TGTGCCAGCAGGGGTGGGCAGCCCCAGCATTTT.

V and J are TRBV6-5 and TRBJ1-1, with D possibly TRBD1 on 5 matching bases. The CDR3 consists of 13 residues. Germline V lookup: CDR1 MNHEY, CDR2 SVGAGI. Trimming left V 0 bases short and J 11 bases short, with 13 bases between. Here the CDR3 DNA reads TGTGCCAGCAGTTACTCCAAGGGGCCGATGGCTTTCTTT. Its translation is CASSYSKGPMAFF.

The chain couples TRBV19 to TRBJ1-3; no clear D gene. This CDR3 is 14 amino acids long. Germline values: CDR1 LNHDA, CDR2 SQIVND (reference sequence). Trimming took 4 bases from V and 0 from J, leaving 7 bases between them. CDR3 sequence reads: CASSSRFSGNTIYF. The DNA of the CDR3 is TGTGCCAGTAGTAGCAGGTTCTCTGGAAACACCATATATTTT.

V and J are TRBV11-3 and TRBJ2-2, with D possibly matching TRBD2 (6 bases). Germline CDR1 is SGHNT and CDR2 is YENEEA. CDR3 length equals 15 residues. Trimming took off 4 bases at V and 2 bases at J, with 11 bases between the two ends. DNA of the CDR3: TGTGCCAGCAGCTACGCTAGCGCAAACACCGGGGAGCTGTTTTTT. This encodes CASSYASANTGELFF.

The gene calls are TRBV5-5 and TRBJ1-5, with a possible D match to TRBD1 (5 bases). V shed 4 bases and J shed 0 bases, with 11 bases lying between them. The CDR3 contains 15 residues. Germline V lookup: CDR1 SGHKS, CDR2 YYEKEE (reference sequence). CDR3 in amino acids: CASSKDSYSNQPQHF. For the CDR3, the DNA is TGTGCCAGCAGCAAAGACAGCTATAGCAATCAGCCCCAGCATTTT.